The clone carrying this T cell receptor beta chain was found a few times. Its matching antigen is unknown. The data originate from a study of CD8 T cells in ankylosing spondylitis. General observations from the study: Researchers reportedly found disease-linked clones significantly enriched in matched ankylosing spondylitis synovial fluid. With a CD8+ phenotype, disease-linked clones were relatively rare in peripheral blood. About 8 highly homologous variants made up a TCR beta motif that seemed to typify ankylosing spondylitis blood. Existing reports had already noted some motif variants in reactive arthritis synovial fluid and blood.

This CDR3 has 11 residues. The germline V gene has CDR1 SQVTM and CDR2 ANQGSEA. The V and J ends lost 7 bases and 2 bases respectively, with 7 bases between them. Construction of TCR beta libraries was performed using quantitative 5'-RACE with molecular barcodes. TCRdb redid the calling of the 5' RACE reads with MiXCR, one entry per CDR3 protein. In the table there are a few hundred thousand distinct CDR3 sequences, 17% of which are singletons. Sequenced: blood, either unsorted or a sorted T cell fraction (not recorded which). The chain joins TRBV29-1 to TRBJ2-3; D is unresolved. The receptor was derived from a male donor with ankylosing spondylitis. Here the CDR3 reads CSAEYTDTQYF. As DNA, the CDR3 is TGCAGCGCCGAGTACACAGATACGCAGTATTTT.